This TCR beta chain was sequenced in a study of vaccination effects on CD4 cells after COVID-19. In its sample, this clone was seen once. Antigen: not known. The method was immunoSEQ multiplex PCR; TCRdb's version includes in-frame clones alone and lacks a portion of them. The sample has fewer than 85,000 clones; roughly 76% are singletons. The germline V gene has CDR1 SGHRS and CDR2 YFSETQ. The CDR3 is made up of 15 amino acids. J gave up 4 bases and V 1 base, and 5 bases lay outside the gene matches. Sequencing in the ViraFEST assay came after antigen-specific CD4+ T cells had been expanded with viral peptide pools, which were used to stimulate PBMC. Once cultured for approximately eleven days, the cells underwent separation to obtain CD4+ T cells. BNT162b2 vaccine or mRNA-1273 vaccine was given to participants in two doses. Vaccinated participants had no history of SARS-CoV-2 infection and tested negative for nucleocapsid antibodies. It was on days 3 and 7 that half the medium was replaced with IL-2 medium.

The chain is built from TRBV5-1 and TRBJ2-1, with 7 bases lining up with TRBD2. This receptor was obtained from a human donor who received a COVID-19 vaccine. The sample in question was CD4+ T cells from PBMCs cultured with HCoV-OC43 spike peptides, obtained after COVID-19 vaccination. The subset here: HCoV-OC43 spike overlapping peptide pool stimulation. The CDR3 bases are TGCGCCAGCAGCTTGACCAGCGGGGATTACAATGAGCAGTTCTTC. Its translation: CASSLTSGDYNEQFF.